This T cell receptor (beta chain) derives from a study of T cells in Graves' hyperthyroidism and ophthalmopathy. Study details: Peripheral blood specimens were obtained at initial diagnosis, prior to any treatment.

Participants, patients aged 18 to 65, had newly diagnosed hyperthyroidism with a duration under 2 months. The PBMCs studied were ones that came from 9 to 10 ml fresh peripheral blood. TCR beta CDR3 regions were amplified from RNA. The HTBI primer set served for first-round RT-PCR of the TCR CDR3. TCRdb independently ran MiXCR on the multiplex PCR reads; one entry per CDR3 protein. The table has 800,000 or so distinct CDR3 sequences, more than 30% seen once; the top ten hold 7% to 10%. Concerning this clonotype itself: Its specificity is not known.

This CDR3 spans 16 amino acids. From germline, CDR1 is SNHLY and CDR2 FYNNEI. V was clipped by 5 bases and J by 3 bases; unmatched bases: 9. Findings and caveats of the study: Most thyroid clonotypes that were expanded above 0.001 also turned up in blood.

The V and J genes are TRBV2 and TRBJ1-5; TRBD1 matches at 8 bases. Sequenced sample: blood. The receptor was derived from a man between 18 and 35 years old with Graves' hyperthyroidism. DNA for the CDR3: TGTGCCAGCAGTCCGAGGGGACAGGCACCCAATCAGCCCCAGCATTTT. It yields the protein CASSPRGQAPNQPQHF. Full variable domain (remainder filled in from reference TRBV2 and TRBJ1-5): EPEVTQTPSHQVTQMGQEVILRCVPISNHLYFYWYRQILGQKVEFLVSFYNNEISEKSEIFDDQFSVERPDGSNFTLKIRSTKLEDSAMYFCASSPRGQAPNQPQHFGDGTRLSIL.